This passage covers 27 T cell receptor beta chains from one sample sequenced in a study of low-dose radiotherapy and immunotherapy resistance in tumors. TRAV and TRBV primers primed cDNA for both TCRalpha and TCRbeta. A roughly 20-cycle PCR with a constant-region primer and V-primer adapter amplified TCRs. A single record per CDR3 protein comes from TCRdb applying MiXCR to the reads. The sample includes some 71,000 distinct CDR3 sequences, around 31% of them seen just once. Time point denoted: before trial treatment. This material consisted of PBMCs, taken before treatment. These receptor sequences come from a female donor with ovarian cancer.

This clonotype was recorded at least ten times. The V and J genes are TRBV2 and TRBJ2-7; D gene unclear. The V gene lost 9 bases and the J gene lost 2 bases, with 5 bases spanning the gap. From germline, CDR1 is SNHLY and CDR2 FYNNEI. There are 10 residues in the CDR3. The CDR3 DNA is TGTGCCAGGCCGGCCTACGAGCAGTACTTC. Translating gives CARPAYEQYF.

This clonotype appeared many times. CDR3 nucleotide sequence: TGTGCCAGCAGCTTGGGACAGGGAGTACGGGGGCCCGGGGAGCTGTTTTTT. Encoded protein: CASSLGQGVRGPGELFF. The gene calls are TRBV4-2 and TRBJ2-2; 9 bases agree with TRBD1. The CDR3 runs 17 residues. Germline V gene sequence: CDR1 LGHNA, CDR2 YNFKEQ. V lost 5 bases and J lost 6; bases outside the gene matches: 13.

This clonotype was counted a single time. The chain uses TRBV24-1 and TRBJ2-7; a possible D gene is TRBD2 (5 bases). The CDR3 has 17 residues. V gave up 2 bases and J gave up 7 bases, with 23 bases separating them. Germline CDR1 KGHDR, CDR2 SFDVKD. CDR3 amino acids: CATSDSVERFSYNEQYF. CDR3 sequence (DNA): TGTGCCACCAGTGATTCAGTGGAGCGGTTCTCGTACAATGAGCAGTACTTC.

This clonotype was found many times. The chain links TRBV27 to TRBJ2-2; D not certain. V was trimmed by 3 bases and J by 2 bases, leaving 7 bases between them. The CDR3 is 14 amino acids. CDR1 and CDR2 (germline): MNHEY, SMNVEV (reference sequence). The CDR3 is CASSFRENTGELFF. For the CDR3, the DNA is TGTGCCAGCAGTTTCCGAGAAAACACCGGGGAGCTGTTTTTT.

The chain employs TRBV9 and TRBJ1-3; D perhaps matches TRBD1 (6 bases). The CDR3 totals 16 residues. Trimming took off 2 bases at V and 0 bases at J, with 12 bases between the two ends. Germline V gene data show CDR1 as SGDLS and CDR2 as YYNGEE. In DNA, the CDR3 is TGTGCCAGCAGCGTCGGACAGTCAGACTCTGGAAACACCATATATTTT. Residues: CASSVGQSDSGNTIYF.

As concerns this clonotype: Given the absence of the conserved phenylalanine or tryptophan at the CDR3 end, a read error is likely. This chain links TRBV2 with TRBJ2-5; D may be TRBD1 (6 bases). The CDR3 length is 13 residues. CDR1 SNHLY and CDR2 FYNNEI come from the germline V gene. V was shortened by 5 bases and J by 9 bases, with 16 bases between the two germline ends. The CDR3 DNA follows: TGTGCCAGCAGTCAGGGACACTCTACGGCCCAGTACTTA. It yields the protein CASSQGHSTAQYL.

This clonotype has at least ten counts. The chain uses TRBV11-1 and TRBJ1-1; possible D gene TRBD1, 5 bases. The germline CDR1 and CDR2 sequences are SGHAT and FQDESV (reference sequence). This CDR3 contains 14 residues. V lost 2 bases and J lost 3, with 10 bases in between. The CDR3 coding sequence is TGTGCCAGCAGCTTAAGACAGAGTCACACTGAAGCTTTCTTT. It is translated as CASSLRQSHTEAFF.

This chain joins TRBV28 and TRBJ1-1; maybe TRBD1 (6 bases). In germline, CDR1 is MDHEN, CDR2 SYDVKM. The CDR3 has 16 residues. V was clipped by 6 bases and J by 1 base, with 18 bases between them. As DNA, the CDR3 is TGTGCCAGCAGCGAATTCGGGCGGGACAAGAACACTGAAGCTTTCTTT. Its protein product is CASSEFGRDKNTEAFF.

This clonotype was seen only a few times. Written as DNA, the CDR3 is TGTGCCAGCAGCCCGGACAGGGGATCGAGCAATGAGCAGTTCTTC. Residues: CASSPDRGSSNEQFF. The V call is TRBV11-3, the J call TRBJ2-1; TRBD1 matches at 9 bases. The CDR3 is made up of 15 amino acids. J lost 6 bases, V lost 5 bases, and 8 bases had no gene match. The germline gives CDR1 SGHNT, CDR2 YENEEA.

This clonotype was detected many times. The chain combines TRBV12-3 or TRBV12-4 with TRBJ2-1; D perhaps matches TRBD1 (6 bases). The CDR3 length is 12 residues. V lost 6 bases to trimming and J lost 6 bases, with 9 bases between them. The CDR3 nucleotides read TGTGCCAGCAGCTACAGGGTCAATGAGCAGTTCTTC. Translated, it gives CASSYRVNEQFF.

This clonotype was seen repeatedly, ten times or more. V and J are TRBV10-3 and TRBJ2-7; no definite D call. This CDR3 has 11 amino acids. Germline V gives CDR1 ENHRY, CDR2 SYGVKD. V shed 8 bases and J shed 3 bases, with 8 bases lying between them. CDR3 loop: CAIGLGYEQYF. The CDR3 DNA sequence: TGTGCCATCGGCCTGGGCTACGAGCAGTACTTC.

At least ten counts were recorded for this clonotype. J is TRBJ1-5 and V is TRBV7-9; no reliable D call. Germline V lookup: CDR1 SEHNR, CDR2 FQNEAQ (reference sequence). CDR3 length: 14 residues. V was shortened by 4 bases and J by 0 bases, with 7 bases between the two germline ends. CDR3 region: CASSSIYSNQPQHF. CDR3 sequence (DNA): TGTGCCAGCAGCTCTATTTATAGCAATCAGCCCCAGCATTTT. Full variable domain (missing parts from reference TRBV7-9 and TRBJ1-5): DTGVSQNPRHKITKRGQNVTFRCDPISEHNRLYWYRQTLGQGPEFLTYFQNEAQLEKSRLLSDRFSAERPKGSFSTLEIQRTEQGDSAMYLCASSSIYSNQPQHFGDGTRLSIL.

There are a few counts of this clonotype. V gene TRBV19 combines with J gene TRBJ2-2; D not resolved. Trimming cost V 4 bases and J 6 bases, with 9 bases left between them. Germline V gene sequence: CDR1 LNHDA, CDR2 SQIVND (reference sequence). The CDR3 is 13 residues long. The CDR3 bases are TGTGCCAGTAGTACGCATAAGGCCGGGGAGCTGTTTTTT. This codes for CASSTHKAGELFF.

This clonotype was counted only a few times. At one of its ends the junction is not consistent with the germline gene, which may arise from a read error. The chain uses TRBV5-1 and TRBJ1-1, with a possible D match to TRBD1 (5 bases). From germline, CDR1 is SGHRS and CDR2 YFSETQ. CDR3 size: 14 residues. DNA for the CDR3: TGCGCCAGCAGTTTGGAGGGGATGAACACTGAAGCTTTCTTT. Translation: CASSLEGMNTEAFF.

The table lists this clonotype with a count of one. CDR3 sequence reads: CASSLGSSSGNTIYF. In DNA form, the CDR3 reads TGTGCCAGCAGCTTGGGCTCAAGCTCTGGAAACACCATATATTTT. V usage is TRBV5-6 and J usage is TRBJ1-3; unclear D gene. Germline V gene data show CDR1 as SGHDT and CDR2 as YYEEEE. CDR3 length: 15 residues. The V end lost 0 bases, the J end lost 0 bases, and 7 bases lay between the germline ends.

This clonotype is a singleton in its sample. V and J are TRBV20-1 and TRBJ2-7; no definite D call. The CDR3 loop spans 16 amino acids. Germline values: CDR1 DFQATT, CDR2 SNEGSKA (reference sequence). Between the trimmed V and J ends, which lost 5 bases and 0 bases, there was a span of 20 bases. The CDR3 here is CSAGSYTPDSSYEQYF. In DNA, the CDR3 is TGCAGTGCTGGATCGTATACTCCGGATAGCTCCTACGAGCAGTACTTC.

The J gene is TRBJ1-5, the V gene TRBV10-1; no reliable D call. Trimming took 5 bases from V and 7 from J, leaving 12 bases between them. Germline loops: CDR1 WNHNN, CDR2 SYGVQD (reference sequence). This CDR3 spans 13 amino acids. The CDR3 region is CASSRDEPQPQHF. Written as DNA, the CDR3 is TGCGCCAGCAGTCGGGATGAGCCACAGCCCCAGCATTTT.

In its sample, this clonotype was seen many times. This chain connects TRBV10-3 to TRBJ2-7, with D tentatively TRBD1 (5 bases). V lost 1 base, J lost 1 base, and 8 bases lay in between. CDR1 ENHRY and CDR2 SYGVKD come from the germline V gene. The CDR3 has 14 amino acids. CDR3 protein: CAISELTGSYEQYF. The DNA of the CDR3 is TGTGCCATCAGTGAGTTAACAGGTTCCTACGAGCAGTACTTC.

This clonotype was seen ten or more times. The CDR3 loop is CASSQVLNTGELFF. The CDR3 DNA reads TGTGCCAGCAGCCAAGTGCTGAACACCGGGGAGCTGTTTTTT. The chain uses TRBV4-2 and TRBJ2-2; the D is unclear. Trimming took off 1 base at V and 1 base at J, with 4 bases between the two ends. In germline, CDR1 is LGHNA, CDR2 YNFKEQ. This CDR3 region has 14 residues.

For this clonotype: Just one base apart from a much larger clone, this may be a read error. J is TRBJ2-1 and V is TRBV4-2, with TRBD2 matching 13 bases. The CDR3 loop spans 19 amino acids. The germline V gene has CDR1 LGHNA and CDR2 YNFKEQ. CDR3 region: CVSSQAVTSGRSTYNEQFF. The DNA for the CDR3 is TGTGTCAGCAGCCAAGCTGTGACTAGCGGGAGGAGTACGTACAATGAGCAGTTCTTC.

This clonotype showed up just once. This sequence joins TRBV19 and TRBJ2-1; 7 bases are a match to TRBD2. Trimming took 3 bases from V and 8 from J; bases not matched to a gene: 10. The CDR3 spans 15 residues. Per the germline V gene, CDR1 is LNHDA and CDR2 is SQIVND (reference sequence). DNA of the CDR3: TGTGCCAGTAGTATTTCGGCGGGAGACGGGTATGAGCAGTTCTTC. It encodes CASSISAGDGYEQFF.

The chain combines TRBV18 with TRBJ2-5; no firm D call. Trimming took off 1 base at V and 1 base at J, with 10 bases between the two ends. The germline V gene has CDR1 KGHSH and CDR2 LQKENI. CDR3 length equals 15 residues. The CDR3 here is CASSPLPAPQETQYF. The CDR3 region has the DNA TGTGCCAGCTCACCACTTCCAGCCCCCCAAGAGACCCAGTACTTC.

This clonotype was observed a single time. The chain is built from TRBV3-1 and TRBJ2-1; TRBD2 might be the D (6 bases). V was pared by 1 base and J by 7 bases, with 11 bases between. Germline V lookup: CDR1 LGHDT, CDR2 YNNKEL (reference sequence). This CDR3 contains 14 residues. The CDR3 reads CASSQGVTSNEQFF. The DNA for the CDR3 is TGTGCCAGCAGCCAAGGGGTGACTAGTAATGAGCAGTTCTTC.

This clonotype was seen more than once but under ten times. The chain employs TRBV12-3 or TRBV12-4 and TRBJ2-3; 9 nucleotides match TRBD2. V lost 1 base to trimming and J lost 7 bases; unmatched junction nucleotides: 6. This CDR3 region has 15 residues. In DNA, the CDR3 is TGTGCCAGCAGTTTAGGTGGCGGGGGGGCCAATACGCAGTATTTT. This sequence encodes CASSLGGGGANTQYF.

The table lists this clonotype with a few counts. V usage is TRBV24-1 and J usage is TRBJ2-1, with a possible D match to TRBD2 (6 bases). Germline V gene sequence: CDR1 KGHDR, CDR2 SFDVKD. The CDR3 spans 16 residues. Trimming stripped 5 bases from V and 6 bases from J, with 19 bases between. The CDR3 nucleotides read TGTGCCACCAGTGCCCTGGGACTCCCGCACCTCAATGAGCAGTTCTTC. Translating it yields CATSALGLPHLNEQFF.

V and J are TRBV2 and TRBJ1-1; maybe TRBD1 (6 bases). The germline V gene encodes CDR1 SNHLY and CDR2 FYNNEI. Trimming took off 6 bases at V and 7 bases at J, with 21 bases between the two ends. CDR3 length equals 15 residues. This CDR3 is CASRAEGGSRGEAFF. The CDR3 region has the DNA TGTGCCAGCAGGGCTGAGGGGGGGAGTCGAGGTGAAGCTTTCTTT.

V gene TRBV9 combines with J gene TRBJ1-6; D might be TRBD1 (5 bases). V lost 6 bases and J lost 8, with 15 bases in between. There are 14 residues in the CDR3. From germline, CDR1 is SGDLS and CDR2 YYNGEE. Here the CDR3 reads CASNPGVKHSPLHF. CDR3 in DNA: TGTGCCAGCAACCCGGGGGTGAAACATTCACCCCTCCACTTT.